One sample yielded the 21 T cell receptor beta chains listed below, sequenced in a study of blood T cell repertoires in COVID-19. Profiled with immunoSEQ multiplex PCR; TCRdb holds only in-frame clones, not every one. The sample lists over 85,000 clones, around 79% occurring once. Input material: peripheral blood. The receptors come from a human donor in a cohort sampled during active COVID-19.

The chain is built from TRBV18 and TRBJ2-1, with 15 nucleotides matching TRBD2. V dropped 0 bases and J dropped 0; count of bases not matched to a gene: 0. The CDR3 sequence is 18 residues long. Germline values: CDR1 KGHSH, CDR2 LQKENI. The CDR3 DNA is TGTGCCAGCTCACCACCGGGACTAGCGGGAGGCTCCTACAATGAGCAGTTCTTC. This translates into CASSPPGLAGGSYNEQFF.

The chain has TRBV28 and TRBJ2-1, with D tentatively TRBD2 (6 bases). The CDR3 length is 15 residues. The V gene's germline CDR1 is MDHEN and CDR2 SYDVKM. V was trimmed by 2 bases and J by 8 bases, leaving 16 bases between them. CDR3 nucleotide sequence: TGTGCCAGCAGTTTACTAGCGCAGAGGGTCCATGAGCAGTTCTTC. Protein: CASSLLAQRVHEQFF.

J is TRBJ2-1 and V is TRBV5-1; 8 bases align to TRBD2. Germline V CDR1 and CDR2: SGHRS, YFSETQ. The length of the CDR3 is 15 residues. The J segment lost 4 bases and the V segment lost 0 bases, leaving 3 bases of the junction unmatched. CDR3 region: CASSLGLAGYNEQFF. DNA of the CDR3: TGCGCCAGCAGCTTGGGTCTAGCGGGTTACAATGAGCAGTTCTTC.

V gene TRBV18 combines with J gene TRBJ2-7, with D perhaps TRBD1 (6 bases). The CDR3 totals 14 residues. CDR1 is KGHSH, CDR2 LQKENI, per germline. V dropped 3 bases and J dropped 1 base, with 10 bases sitting between them. The CDR3 region is CASSPTDSSYEQYF. CDR3 sequence (DNA): TGTGCCAGCTCACCTACGGACAGTTCCTACGAGCAGTACTTC.

The chain has TRBV5-4 and TRBJ2-7; TRBD1 agrees at 8 bases. Germline V lookup: CDR1 SGHNT, CDR2 YYREEE (reference sequence). The junction had 6 bases not matched to a gene; V was cut back by 4 bases and J by 3 bases. The CDR3 runs to 14 residues. The CDR3 sequence: CASSRETGGYEQYF. CDR3 DNA sequence: TGTGCCAGCAGCCGGGAAACAGGGGGCTACGAGCAGTACTTC.

V and J are TRBV10-3 and TRBJ1-1; D may be TRBD1 (6 bases). The germline V gene has CDR1 ENHRY and CDR2 SYGVKD. This CDR3 is 13 amino acids long. V was cut by 6 bases and J by 5 bases, with 13 bases left in between. The CDR3 protein is CAISTRGGTEAFF. The CDR3 nucleotides are TGTGCCATCAGCACCCGAGGGGGTACTGAAGCTTTCTTT.

This clone was counted once. This sequence joins TRBV6-6 and TRBJ1-1; the D is unclear. V shed 2 bases and J shed 4 bases, with 11 bases lying between them. CDR1 and CDR2 (germline): MNHNY, SVGAGI (reference sequence). The CDR3 consists of 14 residues. The CDR3 nucleotides read TGTGCCAGCAGTTACGGAAGGGAGGTCACTGAAGCTTTCTTT. Translating gives CASSYGREVTEAFF.

The chain is built from TRBV20-1 and TRBJ1-1; D is perhaps TRBD1 (5 bases). V lost 3 bases, J lost 4 bases, and 12 bases lay in between. CDR1 and CDR2 from the germline V gene are DFQATT and SNEGSKA (reference sequence). The CDR3 covers 13 residues. The CDR3 nucleotides are TGCAGTGCTAGTCCCGCAGGGTTCACTGAAGCTTTCTTT. Amino acid sequence: CSASPAGFTEAFF.

The DNA of the CDR3 is TGTGCCAGTAGTGCCCGACTAGCGGGAGGCCCAGATACGCAGTATTTT. Protein: CASSARLAGGPDTQYF. V and J are TRBV19 and TRBJ2-3, with 13 bases lining up with TRBD2. The CDR3 covers 16 residues. V lost 5 bases and J lost 4; bases outside the gene matches: 6. Germline CDR1 LNHDA, CDR2 SQIVND (reference sequence). Full variable domain (rest looked up from reference TRBV19 and TRBJ2-3): DGGITQSPKYLFRKEGQNVTLSCEQNLNHDAMYWYRQDPGQGLRLIYYSQIVNDFQKGDIAEGYSVSREKKESFPLTVTSAQKNPTAFYLCASSARLAGGPDTQYFGPGTRLTVL.

The chain employs TRBV18 and TRBJ2-7; possibly TRBD2 for D (5 bases). Trimming stripped 3 bases from V and 4 bases from J, with 10 bases between. Germline loops: CDR1 KGHSH, CDR2 LQKENI. The CDR3 length is 13 residues. Written as DNA, the CDR3 is TGTGCCAGCTCACCGTCACGGACTTACGAGCAGTACTTC. Translation: CASSPSRTYEQYF.

J is TRBJ2-7 and V is TRBV7-3; D is unresolved. V dropped 1 base and J dropped 7 bases, with 17 bases sitting between them. The CDR3 covers 15 residues. CDR1 SGHTA and CDR2 FQGTGA come from the germline V gene. The CDR3 loop is CASSLSFSPAREQYF. In nucleotides, the CDR3 is TGTGCCAGCAGCTTAAGTTTTTCCCCCGCCAGGGAGCAGTACTTC.

CDR3 DNA: TGTGCCAGCTCAGGAAGCGGGGGGGCCTACGAGCAGTACTTC. Translating gives CASSGSGGAYEQYF. This chain uses TRBV18 with TRBJ2-7; 10 bases match TRBD2. The CDR3 is 14 residues long. Germline V CDR1 and CDR2: KGHSH, LQKENI. V lost 5 bases to trimming and J lost 2 bases; unmatched junction nucleotides: 3.

This chain links TRBV6-5 with TRBJ2-5, with 9 bases lining up with TRBD1. Trimming took 7 bases from V and 3 from J; bases not matched to a gene: 6. The germline V gene encodes CDR1 MNHEY and CDR2 SVGAGI. CDR3 length: 14 amino acids. The CDR3 region has the DNA TGTGCCAGCAACTCGGGACAGGGAAAAGAGACCCAGTACTTC. Residues: CASNSGQGKETQYF.

V is TRBV9 and J is TRBJ2-3, with D possibly being TRBD2 (5 bases). CDR1 is SGDLS and CDR2 is YYNGEE in the germline V gene. The CDR3 length is 15 residues. Between the trimmed V and J ends, which lost 3 bases and 5 bases, there was a span of 16 bases. CDR3 in DNA: TGTGCCAGCAGCGAGACCCCGACCCGGGAAGATACGCAGTATTTT. Protein sequence: CASSETPTREDTQYF.

The gene calls are TRBV15 and TRBJ1-2; D remains ambiguous. Trimming pared 0 bases from V and 7 bases from J, leaving 15 bases between. CDR1 is LNHNV and CDR2 is YYDKDF in the germline V gene (reference sequence). The CDR3 contains 15 residues. CDR3 in amino acids: CATSRDRVVLGGYTF. The CDR3 DNA reads TGTGCCACCAGCAGAGATCGGGTGGTTTTAGGTGGCTACACCTTC.

The rearrangement joins TRBV25-1 to TRBJ2-7, with 7 bases lining up with TRBD2. The V and J ends lost 8 bases and 9 bases, in that order; junction bases with no gene match: 16. This CDR3 is built from 14 residues. Per germline, CDR1 MGHDK and CDR2 SYGVNS. The CDR3 protein is CASSTAARAGTQYF. In DNA, the CDR3 is TGTGCCAGCTCCACCGCGGCTCGAGCGGGAACGCAGTACTTC.

This clone was seen only once. The chain uses TRBV29-1 and TRBJ1-4, with TRBD1 matching 10 bases. CDR1 and CDR2 from the germline V gene are SQVTM and ANQGSEA. The V gene end was trimmed by 7 bases and the J gene end by 5 bases; junction bases not matched to a gene: 4. This CDR3 contains 13 residues. CDR3 in amino acids: CSGGQGKNEKLFF. The CDR3 DNA sequence: TGCAGCGGGGGACAGGGGAAAAATGAAAAACTGTTTTTT.

The rearrangement joins TRBV3-1 (or the pseudogene TRBV3-2) to TRBJ1-3, with D hard to call. V was cut by 2 bases and J by 0 bases, with 14 bases left in between. The germline V gene has CDR1 LGHDT and CDR2 YNNKEL (reference sequence). There are 17 residues in the CDR3. The CDR3 coding sequence is TGTGCCAGCAGCCAATCTTTTTTCGGAGACTCTGGAAACACCATATATTTT. Translated, it gives CASSQSFFGDSGNTIYF.

This chain uses TRBV11-2 with TRBJ2-2; TRBD2 matches at 8 bases. Germline lookup yields CDR1 SGHAT and CDR2 FQNNGV. V lost 7 bases and J lost 5; bases outside the gene matches: 12. This CDR3 has 16 residues. The CDR3 nucleotides are TGTGCCAGCATCCCTCGCGGGGGGCTGTCGACCGGGGAGCTGTTTTTT. Amino acid sequence: CASIPRGGLSTGELFF. The whole variable domain, remainder taken from reference TRBV11-2 and TRBJ2-2, is EAGVAQSPRYKIIEKRQSVAFWCNPISGHATLYWYQQILGQGPKLLIQFQNNGVVDDSQLPKDRFSAERLKGVDSTLKIQPAKLEDSAVYLCASIPRGGLSTGELFFGEGSRLTVL.

The chain joins TRBV7-8 to TRBJ2-2; D perhaps matches TRBD1 (6 bases). Germline CDR1 reads SGHVS; CDR2 reads FQNEAQ. The CDR3 runs to 17 residues. The V end was cut by 2 bases, the J end by 5 bases, with 18 bases between. As DNA, the CDR3 is TGTGCCAGCAGCTTACGGGCGCGTCAGGGGTCAACCGGGGAGCTGTTTTTT. This gives the protein CASSLRARQGSTGELFF.

For the CDR3, the DNA is TGTGCCAGCAGCAGGGACAGGGGGGATCAGCCCCAGCATTTT. Translated: CASSRDRGDQPQHF. J is TRBJ1-5 and V is TRBV11-1; 11 bases are shared with TRBD1. The germline CDR1 and CDR2 sequences are SGHAT and FQDESV (reference sequence). The length of the CDR3 is 14 residues. The V segment lost 5 bases and the J segment 5 bases; nucleotides outside the gene matches: 2.